This T cell receptor (beta chain) appears in the sequencing data of a study of blood T cell repertoires in COVID-19. Study details: Nucleic acid was either cDNA or gDNA, and it came from T cells, B-cell-depleted T cells, or PBMCs.

Authors' methods: Amplification of reference gene primers provided the estimated nucleated cell counts. Clones were read by immunoSEQ multiplex PCR, and TCRdb kept only the in-frame ones, dropping some. V and J calls and clone size come straight from that table; D and trimming were deduced from the DNA. The sample has roughly 150,000 clones; about four fifths are singletons. This clone appeared a few times. Across 24 US areas, participants ranged in age from about 18 to 100 years. The study assigned cohorts using participant-reported clinical history. The specimen was PBMCs or T cells enriched from blood (not recorded which). This receptor was identified in a woman aged 55 to 70 who had recovered from COVID-19.

The CDR3 loop reads CAWSGTGSGYEQYF. CDR3 sequence (DNA): TGTGCCTGGAGTGGAACAGGGTCTGGCTACGAGCAGTACTTC. This chain links TRBV30 with TRBJ2-7, with D possibly being TRBD1 (6 bases). Trimming took 1 base from V and 3 from J, leaving 13 bases between them. The CDR3 is 14 residues long. CDR1 is GTSNPN and CDR2 is SVGIG in the germline V gene (reference sequence).